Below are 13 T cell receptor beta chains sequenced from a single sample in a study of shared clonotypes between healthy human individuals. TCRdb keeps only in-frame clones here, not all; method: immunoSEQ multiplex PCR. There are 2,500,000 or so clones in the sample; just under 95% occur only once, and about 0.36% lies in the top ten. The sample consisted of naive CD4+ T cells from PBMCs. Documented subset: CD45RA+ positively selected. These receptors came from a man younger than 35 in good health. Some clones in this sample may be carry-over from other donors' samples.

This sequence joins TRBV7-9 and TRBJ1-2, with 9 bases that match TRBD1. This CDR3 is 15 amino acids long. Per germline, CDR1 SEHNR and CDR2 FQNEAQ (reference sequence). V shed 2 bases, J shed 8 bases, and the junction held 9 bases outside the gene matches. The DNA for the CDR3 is TGTGCCAGCAGCTTACCGGGACAGGGTAAAGGCGGCTACACCTTC. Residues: CASSLPGQGKGGYTF.

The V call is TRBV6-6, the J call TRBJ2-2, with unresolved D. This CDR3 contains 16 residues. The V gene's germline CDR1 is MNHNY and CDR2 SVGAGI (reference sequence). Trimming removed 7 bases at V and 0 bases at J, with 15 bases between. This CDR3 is CASIRTGQPNTGELFF. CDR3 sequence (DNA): TGTGCCAGCATCCGAACTGGGCAGCCGAACACCGGGGAGCTGTTTTTT.

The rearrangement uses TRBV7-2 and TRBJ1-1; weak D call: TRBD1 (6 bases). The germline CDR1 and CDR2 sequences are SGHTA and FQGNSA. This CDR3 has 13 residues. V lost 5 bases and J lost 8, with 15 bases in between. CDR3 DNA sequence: TGTGCCAGCAGCCTATCCGCCGGGACAGAAGCTTTCTTT. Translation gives CASSLSAGTEAFF. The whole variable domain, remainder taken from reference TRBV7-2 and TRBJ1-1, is GAGVSQSPSNKVTEKGKDVELRCDPISGHTALYWYRQSLGQGLEFLIYFQGNSAPDKSGLPSDRFSAERTGGSVSTLTIQRTQQEDSAVYLCASSLSAGTEAFFGQGTRLTVV.

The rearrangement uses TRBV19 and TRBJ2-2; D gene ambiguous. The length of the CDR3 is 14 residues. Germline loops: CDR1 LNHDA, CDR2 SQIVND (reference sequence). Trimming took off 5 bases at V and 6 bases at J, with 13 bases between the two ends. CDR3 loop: CASSYSSLPGELFF. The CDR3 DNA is TGTGCCAGTAGTTACTCGTCCCTTCCCGGGGAGCTGTTTTTT.

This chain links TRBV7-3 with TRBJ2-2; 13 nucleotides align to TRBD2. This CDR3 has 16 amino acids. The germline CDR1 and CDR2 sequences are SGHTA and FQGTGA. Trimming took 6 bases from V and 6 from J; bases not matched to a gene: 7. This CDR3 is CASRSGLAGSAGELFF. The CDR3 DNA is TGTGCCAGCAGATCGGGACTAGCGGGATCTGCCGGGGAGCTGTTTTTT.

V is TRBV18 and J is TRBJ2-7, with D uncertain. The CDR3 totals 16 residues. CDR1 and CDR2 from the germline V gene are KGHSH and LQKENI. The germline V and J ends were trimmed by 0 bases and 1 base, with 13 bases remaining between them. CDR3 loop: CASSPPGGLPSYEQYF. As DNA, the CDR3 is TGTGCCAGCTCACCACCCGGCGGTCTCCCTTCCTACGAGCAGTACTTC.

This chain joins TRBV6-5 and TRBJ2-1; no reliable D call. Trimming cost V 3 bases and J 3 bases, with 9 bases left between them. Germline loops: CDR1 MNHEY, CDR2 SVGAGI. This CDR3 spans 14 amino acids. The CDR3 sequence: CASSYEYSYNEQFF. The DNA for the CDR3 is TGTGCCAGCAGTTATGAGTACAGCTACAATGAGCAGTTCTTC.

The CDR3 loop is CASNPRASGSQETQYF. The CDR3 DNA reads TGCGCCAGCAACCCGAGGGCTAGCGGGTCCCAAGAGACCCAGTACTTC. The V and J genes are TRBV5-1 and TRBJ2-5; 8 bases map to TRBD2. V was pared by 6 bases and J by 1 base, with 11 bases of the junction left unmatched. From germline, CDR1 is SGHRS and CDR2 YFSETQ. This CDR3 has 16 amino acids.

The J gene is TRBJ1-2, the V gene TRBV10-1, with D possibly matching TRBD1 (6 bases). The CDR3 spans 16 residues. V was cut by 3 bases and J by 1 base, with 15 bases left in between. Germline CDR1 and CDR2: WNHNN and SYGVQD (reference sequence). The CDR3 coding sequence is TGCGCCAGCAGTGACCATTCGGGGGCGGTTAACTATGGCTACACCTTC. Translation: CASSDHSGAVNYGYTF.

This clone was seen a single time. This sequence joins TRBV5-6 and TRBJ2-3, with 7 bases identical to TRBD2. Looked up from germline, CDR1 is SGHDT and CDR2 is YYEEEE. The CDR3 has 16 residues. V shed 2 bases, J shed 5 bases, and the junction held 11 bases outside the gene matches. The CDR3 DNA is TGTGCCAGCAGCTTCCGACTAGCAGCCGGCGGAGATACGCAGTATTTT. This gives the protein CASSFRLAAGGDTQYF.

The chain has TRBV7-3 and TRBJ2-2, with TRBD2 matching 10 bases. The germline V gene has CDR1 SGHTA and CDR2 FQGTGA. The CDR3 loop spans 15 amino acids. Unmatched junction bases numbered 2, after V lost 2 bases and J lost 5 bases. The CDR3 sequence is CASSLQLAGTGELFF. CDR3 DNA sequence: TGTGCCAGCAGCTTACAACTAGCGGGAACCGGGGAGCTGTTTTTT.

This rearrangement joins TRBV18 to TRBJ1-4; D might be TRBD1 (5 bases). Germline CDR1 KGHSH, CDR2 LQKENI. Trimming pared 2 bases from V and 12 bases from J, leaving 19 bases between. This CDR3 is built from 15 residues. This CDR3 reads CASSPMRQLPGELFF. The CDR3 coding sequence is TGTGCCAGCTCACCAATGCGACAGCTACCTGGGGAACTGTTTTTT.

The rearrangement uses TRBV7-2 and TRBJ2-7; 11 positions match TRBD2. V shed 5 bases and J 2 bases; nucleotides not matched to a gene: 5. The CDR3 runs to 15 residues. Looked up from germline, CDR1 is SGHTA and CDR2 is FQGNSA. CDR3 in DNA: TGTGCCAGCAGCGGGACTAGCGGCCCCACCTACGAGCAGTACTTC. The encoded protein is CASSGTSGPTYEQYF.